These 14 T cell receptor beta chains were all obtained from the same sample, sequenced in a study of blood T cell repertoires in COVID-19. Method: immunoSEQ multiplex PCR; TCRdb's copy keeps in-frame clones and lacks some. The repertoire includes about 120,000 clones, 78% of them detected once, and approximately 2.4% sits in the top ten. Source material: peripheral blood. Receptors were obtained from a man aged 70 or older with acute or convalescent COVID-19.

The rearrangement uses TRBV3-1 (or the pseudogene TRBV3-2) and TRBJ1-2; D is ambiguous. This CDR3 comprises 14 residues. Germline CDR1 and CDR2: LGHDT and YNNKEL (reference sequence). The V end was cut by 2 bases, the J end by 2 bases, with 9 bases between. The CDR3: CASSQRALNYGYTF. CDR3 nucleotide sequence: TGTGCCAGCAGCCAAAGAGCTCTCAACTATGGCTACACCTTC.

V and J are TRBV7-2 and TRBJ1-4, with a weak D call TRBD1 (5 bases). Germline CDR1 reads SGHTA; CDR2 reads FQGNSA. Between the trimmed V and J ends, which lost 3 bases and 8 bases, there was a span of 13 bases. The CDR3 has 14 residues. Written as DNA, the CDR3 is TGTGCCAGCAGCTTGACGGGGGAAGGAGAAAAACTGTTTTTT. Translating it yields CASSLTGEGEKLFF.

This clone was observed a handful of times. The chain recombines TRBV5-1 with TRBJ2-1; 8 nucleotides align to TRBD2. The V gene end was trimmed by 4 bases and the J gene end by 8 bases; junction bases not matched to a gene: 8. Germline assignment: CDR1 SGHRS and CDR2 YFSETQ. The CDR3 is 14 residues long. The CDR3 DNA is TGCGCCAGCAGCGCCGGACTAGCTTTCGATGAGCAGTTCTTC. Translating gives CASSAGLAFDEQFF.

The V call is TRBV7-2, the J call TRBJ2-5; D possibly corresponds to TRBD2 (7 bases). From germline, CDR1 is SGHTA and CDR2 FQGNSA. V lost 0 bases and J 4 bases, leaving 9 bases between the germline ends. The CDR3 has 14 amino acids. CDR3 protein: CASSLAGGRETQYF. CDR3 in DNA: TGTGCCAGCAGCTTAGCCGGGGGGCGAGAGACCCAGTACTTC.

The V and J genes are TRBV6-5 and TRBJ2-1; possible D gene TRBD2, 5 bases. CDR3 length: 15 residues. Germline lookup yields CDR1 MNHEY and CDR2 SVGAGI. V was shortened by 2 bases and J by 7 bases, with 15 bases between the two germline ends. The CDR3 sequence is CASSYEAAWGNEQFF. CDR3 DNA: TGTGCCAGCAGTTACGAAGCGGCGTGGGGTAATGAGCAGTTCTTC.

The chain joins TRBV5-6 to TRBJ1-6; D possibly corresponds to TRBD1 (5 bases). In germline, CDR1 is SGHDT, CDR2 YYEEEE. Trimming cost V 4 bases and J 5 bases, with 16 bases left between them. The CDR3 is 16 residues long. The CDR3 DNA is TGTGCCAGCAGCGACCGCCGACAGAGTCATAATTCACCCCTCCACTTT. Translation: CASSDRRQSHNSPLHF. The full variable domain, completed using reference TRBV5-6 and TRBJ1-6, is DAGVTQSPTHLIKTRGQQVTLRCSPKSGHDTVSWYQQALGQGPQFIFQYYEEEERQRGNFPDRFSGHQFPNYSSELNVNALLLGDSALYLCASSDRRQSHNSPLHFGNGTRLTVT.

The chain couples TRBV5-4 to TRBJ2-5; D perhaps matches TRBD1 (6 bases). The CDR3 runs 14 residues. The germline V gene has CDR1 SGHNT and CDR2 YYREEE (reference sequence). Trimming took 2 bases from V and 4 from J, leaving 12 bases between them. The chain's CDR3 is CASSFPGHPETQYF. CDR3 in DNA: TGTGCCAGCAGCTTCCCGGGACACCCAGAGACCCAGTACTTC.

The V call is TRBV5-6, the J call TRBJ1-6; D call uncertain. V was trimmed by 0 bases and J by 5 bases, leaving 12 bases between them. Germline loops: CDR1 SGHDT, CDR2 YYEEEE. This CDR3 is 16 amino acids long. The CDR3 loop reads CASSLGPGRDNSPLHF. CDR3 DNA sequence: TGTGCCAGCAGCTTGGGCCCCGGGAGAGATAATTCACCCCTCCACTTT.

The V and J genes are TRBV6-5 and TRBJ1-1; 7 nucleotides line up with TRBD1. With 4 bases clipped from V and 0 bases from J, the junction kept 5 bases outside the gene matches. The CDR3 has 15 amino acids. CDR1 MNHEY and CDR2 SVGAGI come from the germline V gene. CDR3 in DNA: TGTGCCAGCAGTTCAGGCAGGGGGTTGAACACTGAAGCTTTCTTT. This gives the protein CASSSGRGLNTEAFF.

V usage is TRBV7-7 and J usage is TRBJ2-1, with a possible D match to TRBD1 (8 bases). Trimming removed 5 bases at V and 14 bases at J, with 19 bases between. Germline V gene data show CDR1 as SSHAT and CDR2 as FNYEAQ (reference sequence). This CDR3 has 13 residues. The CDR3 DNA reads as TGTGCCAGCAGCCGAAACACAGGGGGGGTAGAGTTCTTC. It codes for CASSRNTGGVEFF.

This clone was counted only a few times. The CDR3 DNA reads as TGTGCCAGCAGCCGAGTAGAAGGGGTCATAACGTTCTTC. Its translation is CASSRVEGVITFF. The chain recombines TRBV14 with TRBJ2-1, with D perhaps matching TRBD1 (5 bases). Per the germline V gene, CDR1 is SGHDN and CDR2 is FVKESK. Trimming pared 4 bases from V and 15 bases from J, leaving 19 bases between. CDR3 length: 13 residues.

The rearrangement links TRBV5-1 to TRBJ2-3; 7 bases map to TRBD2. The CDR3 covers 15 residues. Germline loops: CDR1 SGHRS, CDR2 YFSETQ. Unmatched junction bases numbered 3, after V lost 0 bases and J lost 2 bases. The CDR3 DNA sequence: TGCGCCAGCAGCTTGGTGGGGGGGTTCACAGATACGCAGTATTTT. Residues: CASSLVGGFTDTQYF.

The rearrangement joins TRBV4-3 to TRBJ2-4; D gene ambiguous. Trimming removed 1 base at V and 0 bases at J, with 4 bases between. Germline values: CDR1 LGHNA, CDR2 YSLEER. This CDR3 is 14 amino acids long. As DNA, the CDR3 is TGCGCCAGCAGCCAAGGAGTAGCCAAAAACATTCAGTACTTC. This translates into CASSQGVAKNIQYF.

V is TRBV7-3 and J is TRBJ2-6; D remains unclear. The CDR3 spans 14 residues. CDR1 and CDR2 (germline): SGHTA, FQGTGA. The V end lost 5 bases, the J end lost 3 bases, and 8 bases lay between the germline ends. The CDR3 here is CASSPRFGANVLTF. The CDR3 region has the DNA TGTGCCAGCAGCCCCCGTTTTGGGGCCAACGTCCTGACTTTC.